The 29 T cell receptor beta chains given below trace back to one sample, sequenced in a study of blood T cells in healthy people across ages. With a J-beta primer mix and a sample-barcoded 5' primer, a second PCR ran about 7 to 11 cycles. Each CDR3 protein is one row after TCRdb ran MiXCR on the 5' RACE reads. The sample has around 780,000 distinct CDR3 sequences, under 30% seen once. The same specimen was also included in a second study, on T cells of mothers and their children.

The sequenced material came from blood. The receptor source for this set is a boy aged 5-17 years in good health.

The V call is TRBV28, the J call TRBJ2-4; D tentatively fits TRBD1 or TRBD2 (5 bases each). The ends were cut back, 2 bases at V and 4 bases at J, with 9 bases in the middle. The CDR3 loop spans 14 amino acids. Germline-derived CDR1 and CDR2 are MDHEN and SYDVKM. CDR3 loop: CASSLGGVKNIQYF. Here the CDR3 DNA reads TGTGCCAGCAGTTTAGGGGGTGTGAAAAACATTCAGTACTTC.

This chain connects TRBV20-1 to TRBJ2-4; D ambiguous. The germline gives CDR1 DFQATT, CDR2 SNEGSKA (reference sequence). The ends were cut back, 0 bases at V and 1 base at J, with 7 bases in the middle. This CDR3 is 14 amino acids long. The CDR3 bases are TGCAGTGCTAGAGATCCCAATGCCAAAAACATTCAGTACTTC. This codes for CSARDPNAKNIQYF.

The chain combines TRBV20-1 with TRBJ2-5; no reliable D call. The CDR3 has 12 amino acids. Per germline, CDR1 DFQATT and CDR2 SNEGSKA (reference sequence). V gave up 3 bases and J gave up 2 bases, with 7 bases separating them. CDR3 sequence: CSARDAQETQYF. The CDR3 DNA is TGCAGTGCTAGGGACGCACAAGAGACCCAGTACTTC.

CDR3 nucleotides: TGTGCCACCAGTGATCCGGGATCTTCCTACAATGAGCAGTTCTTC. Translated, it gives CATSDPGSSYNEQFF. This chain links TRBV24-1 with TRBJ2-1; perhaps TRBD2 as D (5 bases). Germline CDR1 and CDR2: KGHDR and SFDVKD. CDR3 length: 15 amino acids. V lost 3 bases and J 1 base, leaving 9 bases between the germline ends.

The sample holds one count of this clonotype. Since a much larger clone is just one base distant, this may be a read error. V usage is TRBV5-1 and J usage is TRBJ2-2, with TRBD1 matching over 9 bases. The CDR3 length is 13 residues. The germline gives CDR1 SGHRS, CDR2 YFSETQ. The ends lost 5 bases at V and 9 bases at J; junction bases unmatched: 5. CDR3 region: CASRTGGTRELFF. The CDR3 nucleotides read TGCGCCAGCAGGACAGGGGGAACCCGGGAGCTGTTTTTT.

The chain joins TRBV13 to TRBJ2-7; D perhaps matches TRBD1 (6 bases). The V end lost 5 bases, the J end lost 0 bases, and 14 bases lay between the germline ends. The germline CDR1 and CDR2 sequences are PRHDT and FYEKMQ (reference sequence). The CDR3 contains 15 residues. The CDR3 protein is CASSVLGQSSYEQYF. CDR3 nucleotide sequence: TGTGCCAGCAGCGTACTCGGACAGAGCTCCTACGAGCAGTACTTC.

The rearrangement uses TRBV20-1 and TRBJ2-1; 7 bases align to TRBD1. With 5 bases clipped from V and 6 bases from J, the junction kept 10 bases outside the gene matches. The V gene's germline CDR1 is DFQATT and CDR2 SNEGSKA (reference sequence). The CDR3 totals 14 residues. The CDR3: CSAQTWGTANEQFF. In nucleotides, the CDR3 is TGCAGTGCTCAGACCTGGGGGACAGCCAATGAGCAGTTCTTC.

This clonotype was found a few times. At one end, the junction sequence differs from germline, possibly due to a read error. The V call is TRBV10-2, the J call TRBJ1-3; tentatively, D is TRBD1 (6 bases). The CDR3 consists of 17 residues. CDR1 WSHSY and CDR2 SAAADI come from the germline V gene. In nucleotides, the CDR3 is TGCGCCAGCAGGAGGAGGACAGAACCCTACTCCGGAAACACCATGTATTTT. Translating gives CASRRRTEPYSGNTMYF.

This clonotype was seen repeatedly, ten times or more. The chain uses TRBV20-1 and TRBJ2-5; D possibly corresponds to TRBD2 (5 bases). The CDR3 length is 12 residues. CDR1 DFQATT and CDR2 SNEGSKA come from the germline V gene (reference sequence). Trimming removed 1 base at V and 5 bases at J, with 8 bases between. CDR3 in DNA: TGCAGTGCTAGAGTGAGGAGGGAGACCCAGTACTTC. Its protein product is CSARVRRETQYF.

To note about this clonotype: Because it lacks the conserved phenylalanine or tryptophan at the end, this CDR3 is likely a read error. This chain connects TRBV29-1 to TRBJ2-1, with 7 bases lining up with TRBD2. Losses at the gene ends were 7 bases for V and 3 bases for J; bases not matched to a gene: 9. The germline CDR1 and CDR2 sequences are SQVTM and ANQGSEA. CDR3 size: 14 residues. CDR3 DNA: TGCAGCGGGGGGAGGGCTGGCGGCTACAATGAGCAGTTCCTC. Its translation: CSGGRAGGYNEQFL.

The rearrangement joins TRBV7-2 to TRBJ1-2; a weak D match, TRBD1 (6 bases). The V gene lost 0 bases and the J gene lost 4 bases, with 12 bases spanning the gap. Germline V gives CDR1 SGHTA, CDR2 FQGNSA. The length of the CDR3 is 15 residues. CDR3 in DNA: TGTGCCAGCAGCTTAGCACAGGGAAAGGGCTATGGCTACACCTTC. This sequence encodes CASSLAQGKGYGYTF.

This clonotype has just a few counts. The chain uses TRBV11-1 and TRBJ2-5; D possibly uses TRBD1 or TRBD2 (5 bases each). TRBJ2-7 matches the DNA end more closely, so the J call is doubtful. Germline CDR1 and CDR2: SGHAT and FQDESV (reference sequence). The CDR3 covers 16 residues. CDR3: CASSYGGARGSYEQYF. The CDR3 DNA sequence: TGTGCCAGCAGCTATGGCGGAGCGAGGGGCTCCTACGAGCAGTACTTC.

Notes on this clonotype: Just one base apart from a much larger clone, this may be a read error. The chain recombines TRBV7-2 with TRBJ2-7; no firm D call. This CDR3 contains 10 residues. From germline, CDR1 is SGHTA and CDR2 FQGNSA. The V gene lost 7 bases and the J gene lost 3 bases, with 4 bases spanning the gap. The CDR3 reads CASTHYEQYF. CDR3 DNA: TGTGCCAGCACCCACTACGAGCAGTACTTC.

The sample holds a few counts of this clonotype. The DNA for the CDR3 is TGTGCCATTGGGCGCGGGGCCCTTATCAATGAGCAGTTCTTC. Its protein is CAIGRGALINEQFF. This chain joins TRBV6-5 and TRBJ2-5, with TRBD2 as a possible D gene (6 bases). The DNA matches TRBJ2-1 better at its end, which makes the J call doubtful. The CDR3 runs to 14 residues. In germline, CDR1 is MNHEY, CDR2 SVGAGI.

The chain uses TRBV7-9 and TRBJ2-3, with no clear D. V was shortened by 10 bases and J by 2 bases, with 4 bases between the two germline ends. The CDR3 loop spans 10 amino acids. Germline V CDR1 and CDR2: SEHNR, FQNEAQ (reference sequence). This CDR3 reads CATNTDTQYF. The DNA for the CDR3 is TGTGCCACCAACACAGATACGCAGTATTTT.

Points on this clonotype: Compared with germline, one end of the junction differs, possibly owing to a read error. This chain joins TRBV6-1 and TRBJ2-2; tentatively, D is TRBD1 (6 bases). The germline V gene has CDR1 MNHNS and CDR2 SASEGT. CDR3 length: 15 residues. The CDR3 DNA follows: TGTGCCGGCAGTGCGGGTAGGGGGTATACCGGGGAGCTGTTTTTT. Protein product: CAGSAGRGYTGELFF.

This clonotype was detected only a few times. The chain is built from TRBV29-1 and TRBJ2-5; maybe TRBD1 (6 bases). The CDR3 length is 14 residues. CDR1 SQVTM and CDR2 ANQGSEA come from the germline V gene. Between the trimmed V and J ends, which lost 5 bases and 9 bases, there was a span of 22 bases. This CDR3 is CSVPLGTPTGAQYF. CDR3 bases: TGCAGCGTTCCCCTCGGGACACCGACTGGGGCCCAGTACTTC.

V is TRBV20-1 and J is TRBJ2-3; TRBD1 matches at 8 bases. The CDR3 totals 15 residues. Germline trimming cut 4 bases from V and 4 bases from J; bases unmatched to any gene: 10. Germline V gene sequence: CDR1 DFQATT, CDR2 SNEGSKA (reference sequence). The CDR3 DNA follows: TGCAGTGCTACGTTGGACAGGGTCCGAGCAGATACGCAGTATTTT. This encodes CSATLDRVRADTQYF.

This chain uses TRBV29-1 with TRBJ2-1; TRBD2 agrees at 9 bases. The CDR3 loop spans 17 amino acids. Per the germline V gene, CDR1 is SQVTM and CDR2 is ANQGSEA. Trimming took 6 bases from V and 2 from J; bases not matched to a gene: 14. CDR3: CSVAGGSGGDTYNEQFF. CDR3 bases: TGCAGCGTGGCGGGAGGTAGCGGGGGAGACACCTACAATGAGCAGTTCTTC.

This CDR3 reads CSVDGDPYEQYF. The CDR3 nucleotides read TGCAGCGTTGATGGGGACCCCTACGAGCAGTACTTC. The chain links TRBV29-1 to TRBJ2-7, with D possibly called TRBD1 or TRBD2 (5 bases each). The CDR3 covers 12 residues. Trimming pared 3 bases from V and 2 bases from J, leaving 8 bases between. Germline V gene sequence: CDR1 SQVTM, CDR2 ANQGSEA.

The chain carries TRBV10-3 and TRBJ1-2; D gene ambiguous. CDR3 size: 16 residues. Trimming removed 3 bases at V and 3 bases at J, with 17 bases between. Germline values: CDR1 ENHRY, CDR2 SYGVKD. The CDR3 nucleotides read TGTGCCATCAGTGACAGTTTTGGTCTCTTGGACTATGGCTACACCTTC. Protein: CAISDSFGLLDYGYTF.

This chain links TRBV7-3 with TRBJ2-2, with TRBD2 matching 10 bases. Trimming at V came to 9 bases and at J to 6 bases, leaving 13 bases not matched to a gene. The CDR3 is 16 residues long. The germline V gene has CDR1 SGHTA and CDR2 FQGTGA. CDR3 amino acids: CASSDNSGGFAGELFF. The CDR3 DNA sequence: TGTGCCAGTAGCGACAATAGCGGGGGGTTCGCCGGGGAGCTGTTTTTT.

Comment on this clonotype: A junction end diverges from the germline sequence, so it may reflect a read error. The gene calls are TRBV5-6 and TRBJ2-2; D might be TRBD1 or TRBD2, each matching 5 bases. The CDR3 totals 13 residues. CDR1 is SGHDT and CDR2 is YYEEEE in the germline V gene. CDR3 in DNA: TGTGCCAGCAGCTTGGTGGTGGGGGACGAGCTGTATTTT. Protein sequence: CASSLVVGDELYF.

The chain joins TRBV5-1 to TRBJ2-6; D may be TRBD2 (6 bases). This CDR3 contains 17 residues. V was trimmed by 6 bases and J by 0 bases, leaving 16 bases between them. Germline V gives CDR1 SGHRS, CDR2 YFSETQ. CDR3 in amino acids: CASTDPGGNSGANVLTF. The DNA for the CDR3 is TGCGCCAGCACCGACCCTGGAGGGAACTCTGGGGCCAACGTCCTGACTTTC. Using reference TRBV5-1 and TRBJ2-6 for the parts outside the CDR3, the full variable domain is KAGVTQTPRYLIKTRGQQVTLSCSPISGHRSVSWYQQTPGQGLQFLFEYFSETQRNKGNFPGRFSGRQFSNSRSEMNVSTLELGDSALYLCASTDPGGNSGANVLTFGAGSRLTVL.

This clonotype was observed at least ten times. This sequence joins TRBV4-1 and TRBJ2-7; 7 bases map to TRBD2. From germline, CDR1 is MGHRA and CDR2 YSYEKL. The CDR3 has 15 amino acids. V shed 1 base and J 2 bases; nucleotides not matched to a gene: 5. The CDR3 DNA is TGCGCCAGCAGCCAAGGACCCAGCGGGGCCTACGAGCAGTACTTC. As protein: CASSQGPSGAYEQYF.

The V and J genes are TRBV3-1 and TRBJ2-5; 9 nucleotides align to TRBD2. Germline CDR1 reads LGHDT; CDR2 reads YNNKEL (reference sequence). Trimming at V came to 3 bases and at J to 4 bases, leaving 15 bases not matched to a gene. The CDR3 is 18 amino acids. The CDR3, as DNA: TGTGCCAGCAGCCACCAACGGCTAGCGGGGCATCAGGGAGAGACCCAGTACTTC. This translates into CASSHQRLAGHQGETQYF.

The rearrangement joins TRBV7-2 to TRBJ2-1; TRBD2 matches at 8 bases. Germline V gene data show CDR1 as SGHTA and CDR2 as FQGNSA. The CDR3 runs to 15 residues. Trimming removed 2 bases from V and 4 bases from J; junction bases left unmatched: 4. CDR3 DNA sequence: TGTGCCAGCAGCTTATACGCGGGGGGTTACAATGAGCAGTTCTTC. Amino acid sequence: CASSLYAGGYNEQFF.

This chain connects TRBV20-1 to TRBJ2-3, with TRBD2 matching 12 bases. Germline values: CDR1 DFQATT, CDR2 SNEGSKA (reference sequence). The V and J ends lost 0 bases and 9 bases, in that order; junction bases with no gene match: 10. There are 16 residues in the CDR3. CDR3 protein: CSARDRLAGGVTTQYF. The DNA of the CDR3 is TGCAGTGCTAGAGATCGCCTAGCGGGAGGGGTCACGACGCAGTATTTT.

Many counts were recorded for this clonotype. V and J are TRBV20-1 and TRBJ2-7; 13 bases are shared with TRBD2. V lost 5 bases and J lost 2; bases outside the gene matches: 3. CDR1 is DFQATT, CDR2 SNEGSKA, per germline (reference sequence). The CDR3 is made up of 14 amino acids. For the CDR3, the DNA is TGCAGTGCTTTGGGACTAGCGGGGACCTACGAGCAGTACTTC. It yields the protein CSALGLAGTYEQYF.